These T cell receptor beta chains were read from a single sample in a study of CD8+ T cells in alopecia areata. Generated by immunoSEQ multiplex PCR, the TCRdb table keeps only in-frame clones and is missing some. This table holds 100,000 to 150,000 clones, about 49% found once. This specimen was CD8+ T cells sorted from blood, taken at week 0. The receptors stem from a human donor with alopecia areata. CDR3s leave out the opening cysteine and the closing phenylalanine or tryptophan.

>TRBJ1-6|TRBV30
AYRKYRGGNSPLH
>TRBJ2-7|TRBV27
ASSPSRGGHEQY
>TRBJ1-1|TRBV30
AWSVLGENTEAF
>TRBJ2-3|TRBV27
ASSFRSTDTQY
>TRBJ2-4|TRBV7-8
ASSLGETIQY
>TRBJ2-7|TRBV29-1
SVEDLRGGASYEQY
>TRBJ1-1|TRBV5-4
ASSLEDGGTSYTEAF
>TRBJ1-1|TRBV19
ASSIPRAGNTEAF
>TRBJ1-1|TRBV13
ASSLNEEAF
>TRBJ2-7|TRBV6-1
ASSAGIAYEQY
>TRBJ2-7|TRBV28
ASSLGYEQY